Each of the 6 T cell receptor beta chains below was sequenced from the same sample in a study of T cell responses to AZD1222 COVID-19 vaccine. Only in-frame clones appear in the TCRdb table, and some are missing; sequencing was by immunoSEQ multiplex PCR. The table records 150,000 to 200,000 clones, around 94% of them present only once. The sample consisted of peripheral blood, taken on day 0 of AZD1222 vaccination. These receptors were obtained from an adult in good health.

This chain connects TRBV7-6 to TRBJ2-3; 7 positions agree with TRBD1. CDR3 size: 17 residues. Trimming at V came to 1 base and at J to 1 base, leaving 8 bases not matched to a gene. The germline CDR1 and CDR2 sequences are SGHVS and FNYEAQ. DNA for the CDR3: TGTGCCAGCAGCTTAGATGAGGGGGCGTTTCGCACAGATACGCAGTATTTT. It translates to CASSLDEGAFRTDTQYF.

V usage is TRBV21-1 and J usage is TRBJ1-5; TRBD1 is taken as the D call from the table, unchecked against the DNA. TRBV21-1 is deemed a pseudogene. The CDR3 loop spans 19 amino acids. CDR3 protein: CASPGKDRGPNSPNQPQHF. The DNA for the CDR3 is TGTGCCAGTCCAGGAAAGGACAGGGGGCCCAACTCCCCTAATCAGCCCCAGCATTTT.

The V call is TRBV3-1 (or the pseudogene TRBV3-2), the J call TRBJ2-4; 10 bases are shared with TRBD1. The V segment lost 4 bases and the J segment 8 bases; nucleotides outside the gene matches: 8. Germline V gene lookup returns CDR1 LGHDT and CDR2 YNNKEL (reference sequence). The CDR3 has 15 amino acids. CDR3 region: CASSRSRDRGDIQYF. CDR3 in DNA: TGTGCCAGCAGCCGCTCCCGGGACAGGGGTGACATTCAGTACTTC.

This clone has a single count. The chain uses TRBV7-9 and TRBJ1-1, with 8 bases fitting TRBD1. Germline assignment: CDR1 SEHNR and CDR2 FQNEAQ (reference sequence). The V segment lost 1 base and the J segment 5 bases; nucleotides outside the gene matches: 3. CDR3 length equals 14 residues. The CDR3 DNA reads TGTGCCAGCAGCTTAGATTACAGGGGGACTGAAGCTTTCTTT. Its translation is CASSLDYRGTEAFF.

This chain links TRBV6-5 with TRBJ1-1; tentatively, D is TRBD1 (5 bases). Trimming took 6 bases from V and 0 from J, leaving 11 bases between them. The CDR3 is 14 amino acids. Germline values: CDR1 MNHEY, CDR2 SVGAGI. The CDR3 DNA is TGTGCCAGCAGGGGGGACCGCTTGAACACTGAAGCTTTCTTT. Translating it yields CASRGDRLNTEAFF.

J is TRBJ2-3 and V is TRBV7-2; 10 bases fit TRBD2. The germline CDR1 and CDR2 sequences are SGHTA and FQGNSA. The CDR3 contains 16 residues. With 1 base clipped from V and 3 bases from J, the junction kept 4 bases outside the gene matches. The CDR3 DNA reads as TGTGCCAGCAGCTTAGTAGCGGGAGGCAGGACAGATACGCAGTATTTT. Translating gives CASSLVAGGRTDTQYF.